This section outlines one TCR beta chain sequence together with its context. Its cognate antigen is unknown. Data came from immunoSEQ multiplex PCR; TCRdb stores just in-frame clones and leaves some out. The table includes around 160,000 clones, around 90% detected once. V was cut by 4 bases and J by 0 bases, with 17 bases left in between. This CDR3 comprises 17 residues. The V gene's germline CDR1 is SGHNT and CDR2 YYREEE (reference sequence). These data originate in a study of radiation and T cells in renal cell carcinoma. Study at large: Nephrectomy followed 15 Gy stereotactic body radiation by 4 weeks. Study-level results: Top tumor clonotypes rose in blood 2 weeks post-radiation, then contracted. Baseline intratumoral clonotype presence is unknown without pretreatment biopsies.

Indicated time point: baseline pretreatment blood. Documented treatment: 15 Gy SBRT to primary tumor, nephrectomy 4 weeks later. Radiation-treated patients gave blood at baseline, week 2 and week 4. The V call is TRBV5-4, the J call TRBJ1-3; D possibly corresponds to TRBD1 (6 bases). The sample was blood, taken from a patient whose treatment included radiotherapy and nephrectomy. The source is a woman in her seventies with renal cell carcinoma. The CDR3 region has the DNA TGTGCCAGCAGCGGCCGGGACACCCAAAACTCTGGAAACACCATATATTTT. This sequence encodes CASSGRDTQNSGNTIYF.